This T cell receptor (beta chain) was sequenced in a study of blood T cell repertoires in COVID-19. Germline CDR1 LNHDA, CDR2 SQIVND (reference sequence). There are 15 residues in the CDR3. V was clipped by 3 bases and J by 1 base; unmatched bases: 4. In the study's own analysis: The authors estimated nucleated cell counts from reference gene primer amplification. The method was immunoSEQ multiplex PCR; TCRdb's version includes in-frame clones alone and lacks a portion of them. V, J and clone size derive from that table, while D and trimming were established from the DNA sequence. Of about 180,000 clones in the sample, around 80% were seen once.

This receptor was obtained from a human donor in a cohort sampled during active COVID-19. The chain links TRBV19 to TRBJ2-5; 8 bases are shared with TRBD2. Sequencing was performed on peripheral blood. The CDR3 DNA reads as TGTGCCAGTAGTATTGGCGGGGGGACCCAAGAGACCCAGTACTTC. This sequence encodes CASSIGGGTQETQYF.